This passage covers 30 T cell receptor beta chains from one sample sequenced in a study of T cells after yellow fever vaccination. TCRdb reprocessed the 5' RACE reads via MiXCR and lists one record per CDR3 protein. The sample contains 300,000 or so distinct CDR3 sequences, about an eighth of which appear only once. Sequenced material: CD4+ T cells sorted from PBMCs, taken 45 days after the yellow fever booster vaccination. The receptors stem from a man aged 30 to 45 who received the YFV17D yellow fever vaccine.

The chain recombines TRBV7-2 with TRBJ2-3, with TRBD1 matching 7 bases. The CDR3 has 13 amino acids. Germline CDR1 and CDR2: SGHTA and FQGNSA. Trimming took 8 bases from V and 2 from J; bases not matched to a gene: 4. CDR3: CASHRGTTDTQYF. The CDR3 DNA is TGTGCCAGCCACAGGGGTACCACAGATACGCAGTATTTT. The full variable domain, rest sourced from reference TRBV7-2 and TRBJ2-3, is GAGVSQSPSNKVTEKGKDVELRCDPISGHTALYWYRQSLGQGLEFLIYFQGNSAPDKSGLPSDRFSAERTGGSVSTLTIQRTQQEDSAVYLCASHRGTTDTQYFGPGTRLTVL.

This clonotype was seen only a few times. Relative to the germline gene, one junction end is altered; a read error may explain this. In DNA, the CDR3 is TGTGCTAGCAGCTTAACAGGGGGATCATCAGATACGCAGTATTTT. Protein: CASSLTGGSSDTQYF. This sequence joins TRBV7-7 and TRBJ2-3; 8 bases are a match to TRBD1. CDR1 is SSHAT, CDR2 FNYEAQ, per germline (reference sequence). The CDR3 extends over 15 amino acids.

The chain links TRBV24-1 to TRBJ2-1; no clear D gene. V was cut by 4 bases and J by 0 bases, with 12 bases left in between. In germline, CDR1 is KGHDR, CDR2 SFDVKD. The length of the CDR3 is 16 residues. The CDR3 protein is CATSEEQQLSYNEQFF. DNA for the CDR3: TGTGCCACCAGTGAAGAACAACAGCTCTCCTACAATGAGCAGTTCTTC.

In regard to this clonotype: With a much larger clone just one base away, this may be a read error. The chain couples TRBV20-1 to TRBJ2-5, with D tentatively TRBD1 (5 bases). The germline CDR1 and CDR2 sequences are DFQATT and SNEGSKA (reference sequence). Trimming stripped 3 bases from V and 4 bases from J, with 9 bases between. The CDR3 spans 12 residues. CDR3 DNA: TGCAGTGCTAGTTATCAGGGAGAGACCCAGTACTTC. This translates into CSASYQGETQYF.

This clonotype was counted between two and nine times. The CDR3 DNA follows: TGCGCCAGCACCGACCTTGCGGGAGGCAATGAGCAGTTCTTC. Protein product: CASTDLAGGNEQFF. The rearrangement joins TRBV5-1 to TRBJ2-1, with TRBD2 matching over 8 bases. Per germline, CDR1 SGHRS and CDR2 YFSETQ. This CDR3 has 14 residues. V shed 6 bases, J shed 6 bases, and the junction held 8 bases outside the gene matches.

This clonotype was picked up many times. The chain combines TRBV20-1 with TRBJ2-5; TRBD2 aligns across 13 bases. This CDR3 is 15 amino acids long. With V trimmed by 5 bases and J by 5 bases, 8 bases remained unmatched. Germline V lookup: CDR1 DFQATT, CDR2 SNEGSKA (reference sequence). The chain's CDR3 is CSARLLAGGQETQYF. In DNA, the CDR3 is TGCAGTGCTCGTTTACTAGCGGGAGGGCAGGAGACCCAGTACTTC.

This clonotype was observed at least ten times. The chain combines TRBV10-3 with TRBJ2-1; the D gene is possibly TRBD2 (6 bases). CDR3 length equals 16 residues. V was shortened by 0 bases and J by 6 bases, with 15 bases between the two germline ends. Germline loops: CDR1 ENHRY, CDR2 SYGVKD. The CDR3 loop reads CAISESPGTSRNEQFF. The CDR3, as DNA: TGTGCCATCAGTGAGTCCCCCGGGACTTCACGCAATGAGCAGTTCTTC.

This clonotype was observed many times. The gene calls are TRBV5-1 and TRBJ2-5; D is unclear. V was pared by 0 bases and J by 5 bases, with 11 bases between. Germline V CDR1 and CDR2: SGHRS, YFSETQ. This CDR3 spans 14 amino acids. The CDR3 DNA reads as TGCGCCAGCAGCTTGGCGATCAGCTGGGAGACCCAGTACTTC. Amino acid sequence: CASSLAISWETQYF. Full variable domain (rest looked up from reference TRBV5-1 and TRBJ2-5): KAGVTQTPRYLIKTRGQQVTLSCSPISGHRSVSWYQQTPGQGLQFLFEYFSETQRNKGNFPGRFSGRQFSNSRSEMNVSTLELGDSALYLCASSLAISWETQYFGPGTRLLVL.

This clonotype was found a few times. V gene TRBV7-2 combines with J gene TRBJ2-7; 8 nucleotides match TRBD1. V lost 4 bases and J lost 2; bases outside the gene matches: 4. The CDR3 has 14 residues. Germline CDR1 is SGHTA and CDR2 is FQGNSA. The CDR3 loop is CASSSGQGTYEQYF. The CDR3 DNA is TGTGCCAGCAGCTCCGGACAGGGCACCTACGAGCAGTACTTC.

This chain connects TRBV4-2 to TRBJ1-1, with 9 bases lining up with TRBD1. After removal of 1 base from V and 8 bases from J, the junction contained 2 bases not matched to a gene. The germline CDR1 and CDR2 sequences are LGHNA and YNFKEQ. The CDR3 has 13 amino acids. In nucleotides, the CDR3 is TGTGCCAGCAGCCAAGGGACAGGGGAAGAAGCTTTCTTT. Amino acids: CASSQGTGEEAFF.

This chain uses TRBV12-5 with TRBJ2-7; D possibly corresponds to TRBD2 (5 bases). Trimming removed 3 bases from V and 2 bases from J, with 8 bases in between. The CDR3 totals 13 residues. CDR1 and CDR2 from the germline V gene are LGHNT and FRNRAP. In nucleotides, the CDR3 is TGTGCTAGTGGTTTCGGGATAACCTACGAGCAGTACTTC. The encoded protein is CASGFGITYEQYF.

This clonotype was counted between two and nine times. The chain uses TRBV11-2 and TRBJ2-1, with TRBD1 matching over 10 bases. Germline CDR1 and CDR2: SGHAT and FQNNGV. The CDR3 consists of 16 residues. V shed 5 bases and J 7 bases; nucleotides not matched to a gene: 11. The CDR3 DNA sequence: TGTGCCAGCAGCACATACCGGGACAGGGGTCTAAATGAGCAGTTCTTC. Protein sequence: CASSTYRDRGLNEQFF.

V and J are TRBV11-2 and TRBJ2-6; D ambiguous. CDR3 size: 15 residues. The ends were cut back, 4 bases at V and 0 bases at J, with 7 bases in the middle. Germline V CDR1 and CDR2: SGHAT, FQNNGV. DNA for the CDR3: TGTGCCAGCAGCTCGATCAACTCTGGGGCCAACGTCCTGACTTTC. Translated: CASSSINSGANVLTF. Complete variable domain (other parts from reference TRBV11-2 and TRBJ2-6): EAGVAQSPRYKIIEKRQSVAFWCNPISGHATLYWYQQILGQGPKLLIQFQNNGVVDDSQLPKDRFSAERLKGVDSTLKIQPAKLEDSAVYLCASSSINSGANVLTFGAGSRLTVL.

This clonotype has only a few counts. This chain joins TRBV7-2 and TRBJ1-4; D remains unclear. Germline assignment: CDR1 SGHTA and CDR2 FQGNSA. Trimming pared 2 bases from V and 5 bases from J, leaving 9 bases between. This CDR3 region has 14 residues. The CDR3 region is CASSLTRKNEKLFF. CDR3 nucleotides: TGTGCCAGCAGCTTAACCAGAAAGAATGAAAAACTGTTTTTT.

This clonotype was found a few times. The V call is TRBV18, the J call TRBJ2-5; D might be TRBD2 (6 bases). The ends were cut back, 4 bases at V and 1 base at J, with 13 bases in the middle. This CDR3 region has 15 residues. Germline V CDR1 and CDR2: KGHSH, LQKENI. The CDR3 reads CASSRLEGRQETQYF. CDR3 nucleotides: TGTGCCAGCTCACGCTTGGAGGGGCGCCAAGAGACCCAGTACTTC. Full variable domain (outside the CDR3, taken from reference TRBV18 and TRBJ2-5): NAGVMQNPRHLVRRRGQEARLRCSPMKGHSHVYWYRQLPEEGLKFMVYLQKENIIDESGMPKERFSAEFPKEGPSILRIQQVVRGDSAAYFCASSRLEGRQETQYFGPGTRLLVL.

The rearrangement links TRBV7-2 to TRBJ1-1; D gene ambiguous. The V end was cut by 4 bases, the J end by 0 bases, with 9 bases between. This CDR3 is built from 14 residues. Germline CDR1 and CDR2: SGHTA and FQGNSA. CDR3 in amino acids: CASSSRGMNTEAFF. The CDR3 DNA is TGTGCCAGCAGCTCCCGTGGGATGAACACTGAAGCTTTCTTT.

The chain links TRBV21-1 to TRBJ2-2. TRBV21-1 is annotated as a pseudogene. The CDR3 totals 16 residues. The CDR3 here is CASSKECRPVAGELFF. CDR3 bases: TGTGCCAGCAGCAAAGAATGTAGACCAGTTGCCGGGGAGCTGTTTTTT.

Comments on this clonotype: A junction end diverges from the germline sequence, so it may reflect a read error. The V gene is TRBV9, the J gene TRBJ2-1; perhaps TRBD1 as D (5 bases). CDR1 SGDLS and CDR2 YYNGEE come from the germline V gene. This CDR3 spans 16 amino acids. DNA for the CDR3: TGTGCCAGCACCGTAGGGGTGACCGATACACACAATGAGCAGTTCTTC. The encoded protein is CASTVGVTDTHNEQFF. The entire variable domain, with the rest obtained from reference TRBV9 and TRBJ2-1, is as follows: DSGVTQTPKHLITATGQRVTLRCSPRSGDLSVYWYQQSLDQGLQFLIQYYNGEERAKGNILERFSAQQFPDLHSELNLSSLELGDSALYFCASTVGVTDTHNEQFFGPGTRLTVL.

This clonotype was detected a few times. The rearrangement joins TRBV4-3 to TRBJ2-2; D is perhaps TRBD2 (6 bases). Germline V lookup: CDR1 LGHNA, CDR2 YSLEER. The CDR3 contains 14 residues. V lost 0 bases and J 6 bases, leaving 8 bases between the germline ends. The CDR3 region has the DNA TGCGCCAGCAGCCAAGAGTGGGGGGCCGGGGAGCTGTTTTTT. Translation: CASSQEWGAGELFF.

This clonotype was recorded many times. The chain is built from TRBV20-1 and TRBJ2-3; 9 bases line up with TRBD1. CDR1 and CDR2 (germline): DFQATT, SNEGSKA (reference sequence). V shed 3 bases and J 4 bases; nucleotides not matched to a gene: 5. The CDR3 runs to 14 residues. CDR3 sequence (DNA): TGCAGTGCTAGTGGGACAGGGAACGCAGATACGCAGTATTTT. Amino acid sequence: CSASGTGNADTQYF.

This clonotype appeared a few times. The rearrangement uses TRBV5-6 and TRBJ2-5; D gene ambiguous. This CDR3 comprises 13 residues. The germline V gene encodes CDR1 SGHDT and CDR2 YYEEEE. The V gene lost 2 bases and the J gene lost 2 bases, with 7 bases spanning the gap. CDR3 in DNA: TGTGCCAGCAGCTTATTTAGACAAGAGACCCAGTACTTC. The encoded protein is CASSLFRQETQYF.

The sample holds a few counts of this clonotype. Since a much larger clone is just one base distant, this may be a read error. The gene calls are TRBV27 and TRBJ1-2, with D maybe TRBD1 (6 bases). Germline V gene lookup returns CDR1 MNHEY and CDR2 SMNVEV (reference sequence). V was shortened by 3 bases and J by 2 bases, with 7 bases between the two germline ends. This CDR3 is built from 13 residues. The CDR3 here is CASSFQGNYGYTF. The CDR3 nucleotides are TGTGCCAGCAGTTTCCAGGGGAACTATGGCTACACCTTC.

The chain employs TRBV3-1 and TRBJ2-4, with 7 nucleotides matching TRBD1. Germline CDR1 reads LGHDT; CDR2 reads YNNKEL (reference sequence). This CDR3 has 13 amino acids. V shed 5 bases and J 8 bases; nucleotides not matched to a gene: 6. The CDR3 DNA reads TGTGCCAGCAGCGACAGGGCCAGGGACATTCAGTACTTC. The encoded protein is CASSDRARDIQYF.

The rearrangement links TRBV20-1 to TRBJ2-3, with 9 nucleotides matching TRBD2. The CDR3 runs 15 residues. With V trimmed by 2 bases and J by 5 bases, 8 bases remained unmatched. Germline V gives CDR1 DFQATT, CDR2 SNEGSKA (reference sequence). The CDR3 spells CSARPGLAGRDTQYF. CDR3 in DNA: TGCAGTGCTAGACCGGGACTAGCAGGTAGAGATACGCAGTATTTT.

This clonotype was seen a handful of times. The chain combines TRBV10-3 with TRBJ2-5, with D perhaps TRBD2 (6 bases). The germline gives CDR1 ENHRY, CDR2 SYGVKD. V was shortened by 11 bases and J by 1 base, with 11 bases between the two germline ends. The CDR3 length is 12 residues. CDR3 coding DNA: TGTGCCGCTCGGGACTCCCAAGAGACCCAGTACTTC. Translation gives CAARDSQETQYF.

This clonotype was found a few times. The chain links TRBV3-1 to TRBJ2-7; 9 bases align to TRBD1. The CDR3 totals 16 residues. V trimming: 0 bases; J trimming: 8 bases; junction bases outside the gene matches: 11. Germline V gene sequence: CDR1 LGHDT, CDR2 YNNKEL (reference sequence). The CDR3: CASSQDAVYRGLKQYF. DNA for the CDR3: TGTGCCAGCAGCCAAGATGCCGTCTACAGGGGGCTGAAGCAGTACTTC.

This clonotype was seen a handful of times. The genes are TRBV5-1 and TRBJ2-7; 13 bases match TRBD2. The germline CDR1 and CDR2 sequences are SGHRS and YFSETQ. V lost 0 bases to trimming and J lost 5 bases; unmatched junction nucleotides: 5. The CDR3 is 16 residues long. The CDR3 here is CASSLGGLAGDNEQYF. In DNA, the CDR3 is TGCGCCAGCAGCTTGGGAGGACTAGCGGGAGATAACGAGCAGTACTTC. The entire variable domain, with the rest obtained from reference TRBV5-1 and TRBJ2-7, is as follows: KAGVTQTPRYLIKTRGQQVTLSCSPISGHRSVSWYQQTPGQGLQFLFEYFSETQRNKGNFPGRFSGRQFSNSRSEMNVSTLELGDSALYLCASSLGGLAGDNEQYFGPGTRLTVT.

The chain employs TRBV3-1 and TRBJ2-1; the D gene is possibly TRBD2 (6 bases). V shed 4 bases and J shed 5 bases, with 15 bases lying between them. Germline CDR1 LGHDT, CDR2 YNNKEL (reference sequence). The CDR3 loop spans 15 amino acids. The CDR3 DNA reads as TGTGCCAGCAGCCCCGGACTACTACCTAACAATGAGCAGTTCTTC. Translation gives CASSPGLLPNNEQFF.

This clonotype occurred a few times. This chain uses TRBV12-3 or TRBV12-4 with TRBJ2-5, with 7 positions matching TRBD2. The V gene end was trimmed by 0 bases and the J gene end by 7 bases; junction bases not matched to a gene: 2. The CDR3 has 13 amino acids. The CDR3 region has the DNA TGTGCCAGCAGTTTAGCGGGGGAGGGGACCCAGTACTTC. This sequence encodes CASSLAGEGTQYF.

CDR3 loop: CASSSSGRYEQYF. Written as DNA, the CDR3 is TGTGCCAGCAGTTCCAGCGGGCGCTACGAGCAGTACTTC. The chain combines TRBV12-3 or TRBV12-4 with TRBJ2-7; D is possibly TRBD2 (6 bases). V was shortened by 4 bases and J by 3 bases, with 10 bases between the two germline ends. There are 13 residues in the CDR3.